A single sample is the source of the 2 T cell receptor beta chains below, sequenced in a study of T cells after yellow fever vaccination. TCRdb called the 5' RACE reads again in MiXCR, with one record for every CDR3 protein. The sample holds 200,000 to 250,000 distinct CDR3 sequences, less than 9% seen once. The specimen was CD4+ T cells sorted from PBMCs, collected 15 days after the yellow fever booster vaccination. Receptor source: a man between 25 and 39 years old who received the YFV17D yellow fever vaccine.

The chain links TRBV20-1 to TRBJ2-5, with 8 bases matching TRBD1. The CDR3 is 16 amino acids. The junction had 8 bases not matched to a gene; V was cut back by 1 base and J by 1 base. Germline assignment: CDR1 DFQATT and CDR2 SNEGSKA (reference sequence). In nucleotides, the CDR3 is TGCAGTGCTAGAGCCCCCAGGGGGCTGACCCAAGAGACCCAGTACTTC. This translates into CSARAPRGLTQETQYF.

The chain has TRBV5-1 and TRBJ2-5; D unresolved. The CDR3 consists of 14 residues. Germline CDR1 is SGHRS and CDR2 is YFSETQ. Trimming removed 1 base from V and 5 bases from J, with 12 bases in between. Here the CDR3 reads CASSLLKGTETQYF. In nucleotides, the CDR3 is TGCGCCAGCAGCTTGTTGAAGGGCACGGAGACCCAGTACTTC.